These T cell receptor beta chains were read from a single sample in a study of blood T cells in healthy people across ages. TCRdb fed the 5' RACE reads into MiXCR, producing one record per CDR3 protein. Of 580,000 or so distinct CDR3 sequences listed, under 55% are singletons. Sample: blood. These receptors were taken from a man older than 75 in good health. Both conserved end residues are part of each CDR3. Fields, in order: D gene, V gene, clone size, J gene, CDR3 protein, CDR3 DNA. A D gene is named only where the DNA matches it firmly. Clone size is shown for a subset of rows, as once, few, many or a class of expanded clone.

.	TRBV20-1	.	TRBJ2-7	CIARDQPYEQYF	TGCATTGCTAGAGATCAACCCTACGAGCAGTACTTC
.	TRBV6-6	.	TRBJ2-2	CASNPLHGQSTTGELFF	TGTGCCAGCAACCCCCTACACGGGCAGTCTACTACCGGGGAGCTGTTTTTT
TRBD2	TRBV7-2	.	TRBJ2-1	CASSLGLAGGSPFF	TGTGCCAGCAGCTTAGGGTTAGCGGGAGGATCCCCGTTCTTC
.	TRBV4-3	few	TRBJ2-1	CASSQAGSSYNEQFF	TGCGCCAGCAGCCAAGCCGGAAGCTCCTACAATGAGCAGTTCTTC
TRBD1	TRBV27	.	TRBJ2-1	CANSPRPGQGPYNEQFF	TGTGCCAACAGTCCCCGCCCGGGACAGGGACCCTACAATGAGCAGTTCTTC
TRBD2	TRBV11-2	.	TRBJ2-3	CASSFRRTSADTQYF	TGTGCCAGCAGCTTCAGGCGGACTAGCGCAGATACGCAGTATTTT
.	TRBV12-5	.	TRBJ2-3	CASGTRDTQYF	TGTGCTAGTGGTACCCGAGATACGCAGTATTTT
.	TRBV5-1	few	TRBJ2-1	CASSLASPSYNEQFF	TGCGCCAGCAGCTTGGCCTCTCCCAGCTACAATGAGCAGTTCTTC
.	TRBV29-1	few	TRBJ1-2	CSAAGTQYGYTF	TGCAGCGCCGCCGGGACACAGTATGGCTACACCTTC
.	TRBV29-1	.	TRBJ1-2	CSVEVNYGYTF	TGCAGCGTTGAAGTCAACTATGGCTACACCTTC
.	TRBV12-3/TRBV12-4	.	TRBJ1-1	CAGSLRQLVVTEAFF	TGTGCCGGCAGTTTACGACAGTTGGTGGTCACTGAAGCTTTCTTT
.	TRBV7-2	.	TRBJ1-5	CASSQTSSNQPQHF	TGTGCCAGCAGCCAAACAAGTAGCAATCAGCCCCAGCATTTT
TRBD2	TRBV7-2	.	TRBJ2-1	CASSHGLASDEQFF	TGTGCCAGCAGCCACGGACTAGCGTCGGATGAGCAGTTCTTC
.	TRBV4-1	.	TRBJ2-7	CASSQTGTEYEQYF	TGCGCCAGCAGCCAAACCGGGACGGAGTACGAGCAGTACTTC
TRBD1	TRBV12-3/TRBV12-4	few	TRBJ2-3	CASSLGTGGFSDTQYF	TGTGCCAGCAGCCTAGGGACAGGGGGCTTTTCAGATACGCAGTATTTT
.	TRBV5-1	.	TRBJ1-1	CASSNGGNTEAFF	TGCGCCAGCTCGAATGGGGGGAACACTGAAGCTTTCTTT
.	TRBV4-3	.	TRBJ2-2	CASSQRGPNTGELFF	TGCGCCAGCAGCCAACGGGGGCCGAACACCGGGGAGCTGTTTTTT
TRBD1	TRBV20-1	.	TRBJ1-4	CSELDRGRGSNEKLFF	TGCAGTGAACTTGACAGGGGGCGTGGGTCTAATGAAAAACTGTTTTTT
.	TRBV5-4	.	TRBJ2-7	CASSLNRVSHEQYF	TGTGCCAGCAGCTTGAACAGGGTATCCCACGAGCAGTACTTC
TRBD1	TRBV4-1	once	TRBJ2-5	CASSQRTFRDSQETQYF	TGCGCCAGCAGCCAAAGAACCTTCCGGGACAGCCAAGAGACCCAGTACTTC
TRBD1	TRBV18	.	TRBJ2-7	CASSLNDRGVFHEQYF	TGTGCCAGCTCGCTTAACGACAGGGGAGTTTTCCACGAGCAGTACTTC
TRBD1	TRBV2	.	TRBJ1-5	CASIREQGERPQHF	TGTGCCAGCATAAGGGAACAGGGGGAACGGCCCCAGCATTTT
TRBD1	TRBV19	.	TRBJ2-7	CASSRQGEYEQYF	TGTGCCAGTAGTAGACAGGGGGAGTACGAGCAGTACTTC
TRBD2	TRBV3-1	few	TRBJ2-1	CASSLWTSGSGGEQFF	TGTGCCAGCAGCCTCTGGACTAGCGGGAGTGGCGGTGAGCAGTTCTTC
.	TRBV7-2	.	TRBJ2-7	CASSSDSFSSYEQYF	TGTGCCAGCAGTTCAGACAGCTTCAGCTCCTACGAGCAGTACTTC
TRBD2	TRBV27	many	TRBJ2-2	CASSSGTSPITGELFF	TGTGCCAGCAGTTCGGGGACTAGCCCGATCACCGGGGAGCTGTTTTTT
.	TRBV27	.	TRBJ2-7	CASSQKKQTGWAYEQYF	TGTGCCAGCAGTCAGAAAAAACAAACAGGGTGGGCCTACGAGCAGTACTTC
.	TRBV6-2/TRBV6-3	few	TRBJ2-7	CASSYNLGPYEQYF	TGTGCCAGCAGTTACAACCTAGGCCCCTACGAGCAGTACTTC
.	TRBV7-2	.	TRBJ2-3	CASSEDGGRDALYF	TGTGCCAGCAGCGAGGACGGTGGGCGGGACGCCCTGTATTTT
.	TRBV9	.	TRBJ2-3	CASTRGASGGADTQYF	TGTGCCAGCACCCGGGGGGCTAGCGGAGGAGCAGATACGCAGTATTTT
.	TRBV5-1	.	TRBJ2-3	CASILTGTTDTQYF	TGCGCCAGCATCTTAACCGGGACAACAGATACGCAGTATTTT
TRBD1	TRBV12-3/TRBV12-4	.	TRBJ1-1	CASIERGQTLRTEAFF	TGTGCCAGCATCGAGAGGGGACAGACCCTTCGCACTGAAGCTTTCTTT
TRBD2	TRBV3-1	few	TRBJ2-7	CASSQEVAGRSYEQYF	TGTGCCAGCAGCCAAGAGGTAGCGGGGCGCTCCTACGAGCAGTACTTC
.	TRBV9	.	TRBJ2-3	CASSVGPTDTQYF	TGTGCCAGCAGCGTGGGGCCAACAGATACGCAGTATTTT
.	TRBV11-2	.	TRBJ1-2	CASSLTFRTSSHTF	TGTGCCAGCAGCTTAACATTTCGGACCTCCAGCCACACCTTC
.	TRBV4-3	.	TRBJ2-1	CASSQDFGRNEQFF	TGCGCCAGCAGCCAAGATTTTGGGAGGAATGAGCAGTTCTTC
TRBD2	TRBV20-1	.	TRBJ2-1	CSARNFGATGLASYNEQFF	TGCAGTGCTAGAAATTTTGGGGCAACGGGACTAGCCTCATACAATGAGCAGTTCTTC
.	TRBV9	few	TRBJ2-6	CASSLDPTGANVLTF	TGTGCCAGCAGTCTGGACCCAACTGGGGCCAACGTCCTGACTTTC
TRBD1	TRBV7-2	.	TRBJ1-6	CASRADRGASPPHF	TGTGCCAGCAGAGCGGACAGGGGAGCTTCACCCCCCCACTTT
.	TRBV3-1	.	TRBJ1-2	CASSQDSARPAGYTF	TGTGCCAGCAGCCAAGATTCGGCCAGGCCGGCCGGCTACACCTTC
TRBD2	TRBV6-5	many	TRBJ2-3	CASRPSGRTTDTQYF	TGTGCCAGCAGGCCCAGCGGGAGGACCACAGATACGCAGTATTTT
.	TRBV6-1	many	TRBJ2-1	CASREVSGLSSYNEQFF	TGTGCCAGCAGGGAGGTGAGCGGATTAAGCTCCTACAATGAGCAGTTCTTC
TRBD2	TRBV28	few	TRBJ2-1	CASSLGGRINEQFF	TGTGCCAGCAGTTTGGGCGGGAGGATCAATGAGCAGTTCTTC
TRBD1	TRBV4-3	.	TRBJ2-4	CASSQARDRKNIQYF	TGCGCCAGCAGCCAAGCCCGGGACAGAAAAAACATTCAGTACTTC
.	TRBV15	.	TRBJ2-1	CATSPSLNEQFF	TGTGCCACCAGCCCCTCTCTCAATGAGCAGTTCTTC
TRBD1	TRBV6-6	many	TRBJ2-7	CASSTGDRGFYEQYF	TGTGCCAGCAGTACCGGGGACAGGGGTTTCTACGAGCAGTACTTC
.	TRBV20-1	.	TRBJ2-5	CSAEPGLQETQYF	TGCAGTGCTGAACCGGGCCTACAAGAGACCCAGTACTTC
TRBD1	TRBV6-2/TRBV6-3	.	TRBJ1-2	CASSFGQGGWYGYTF	TGTGCCAGCAGTTTCGGACAGGGCGGATGGTATGGCTACACCTTC
TRBD2	TRBV20-1	.	TRBJ2-1	CSVQFPAGGVDEQFF	TGCAGTGTTCAGTTTCCCGCGGGAGGTGTGGATGAGCAGTTCTTC
.	TRBV27	.	TRBJ2-3	CASSPRVTYSTDTQYF	TGTGCCAGCAGTCCCCGAGTTACGTATAGCACAGATACGCAGTATTTT
TRBD1	TRBV3-1	.	TRBJ1-5	CASSRQGVDQPQHF	TGTGCCAGCAGCCGCCAGGGGGTCGATCAGCCCCAGCATTTT